These 16 T cell receptor beta chains came from one sample sequenced in a study of prognosis after radiotherapy for stage I lung cancer (dated by TCRdb to 2020 to 2023). Instrument used: Illumina HiSeq 3000. Two rounds of multiplex PCR were performed to amplify the TCR beta CDR3 region from genomic DNA. The first PCR round used primers specific to each TRBV and TRBJ gene, and the primer sequences were filed in Chinese patent CN105087789A. The raw public data were reprocessed by TCRdb itself: fastp quality trimming at Q25, MiXCR clonotype calling, in-frame beta chains only. For every CDR3 protein sequence, its rows merge into one entry that carries the most common genes and DNA. The sample includes about 22,000 distinct CDR3 sequences, with about 40% observed a single time. Under 25% of the sample is taken by the ten largest. The material was PBMCs, obtained before or after stereotactic body radiation therapy (not recorded which). Every receptor here comes from a donor over 45 with non-small cell lung cancer.

This clonotype was detected many times. V and J are TRBV12-3 or TRBV12-4 and TRBJ1-3; the D is unclear. The CDR3 covers 16 residues. Trimming pared 5 bases from V and 4 bases from J, leaving 18 bases between. The CDR3 loop is CASSLPWVYAGNTIYF. The DNA for the CDR3 is TGTGCCAGCAGTCTCCCTTGGGTTTACGCCGGAAACACCATATATTTT.

The chain is built from TRBV7-3 and TRBJ2-7; 9 bases are a match to TRBD2. Germline V CDR1 and CDR2: SGHTA, FQGTGA. The junction had 7 bases not matched to a gene; V was cut back by 1 base and J by 6 bases. CDR3 length: 15 residues. The CDR3 loop is CASSLKGGRAGEQYF. The CDR3 coding sequence is TGTGCCAGCAGCTTAAAGGGCGGGAGGGCGGGCGAGCAGTACTTC.

With regard to this clonotype: Germline is not matched at one junction end, which may reflect a read error. The V call is TRBV20-1, the J call TRBJ2-7, with unresolved D. CDR1 and CDR2 (germline): DFQATT, SNEGSKA (reference sequence). This CDR3 region has 16 residues. This CDR3 reads CSARDPPMYPTYEHYF. Written as DNA, the CDR3 is TGCAGTGCTAGAGACCCCCCCATGTATCCCACCTACGAGCATTACTTC.

The table lists this clonotype with many counts. This rearrangement joins TRBV19 to TRBJ1-1; D is possibly TRBD1 (5 bases). Trimming removed 6 bases at V and 11 bases at J, with 16 bases between. The length of the CDR3 is 12 residues. Germline CDR1 reads LNHDA; CDR2 reads SQIVND (reference sequence). The CDR3 bases are TGTGCCAGTAGCCCCAGGGCAGGTAAGGCTTTCTTT. Translation gives CASSPRAGKAFF.

In the case of this clonotype: At one of its ends the junction is not consistent with the germline gene, which may arise from a read error. The chain uses TRBV6-5 and TRBJ2-3, with 7 bases that match TRBD2. There are 15 residues in the CDR3. Germline assignment: CDR1 MNHEY and CDR2 SVGAGI. The CDR3 nucleotides are TGTGTCAGCAGTTACCTAGCGGAAGCGGTAGATACGCAGTATTTT. It yields the protein CVSSYLAEAVDTQYF.

Comment on this clonotype: It differs at one base from a far larger clone, so likely a read error. The rearrangement uses TRBV5-6 and TRBJ2-5; D possibly corresponds to TRBD1 (6 bases). Germline V gene sequence: CDR1 SGHDT, CDR2 YYEEEE. The CDR3 runs to 15 residues. The ends were cut back, 5 bases at V and 11 bases at J, with 25 bases in the middle. CDR3 sequence (DNA): TGTGCCAGCAGAATGATGGGGGCTCGCTACAATGAGCAGTACTTC. Its protein is CASRMMGARYNEQYF.

This clonotype has a handful of counts. The chain is built from TRBV12-3 or TRBV12-4 and TRBJ2-1; D ambiguous. There are 11 residues in the CDR3. Trimming removed 6 bases at V and 8 bases at J, with 8 bases between. The CDR3 DNA is TGTGCCAGCAGGTCGGGTTATGAGCAGTTCTTC. This codes for CASRSGYEQFF.

As concerns this clonotype: Its ends do not fully match the called genes, so a read error is possible. The chain is built from TRBV6-2 or TRBV6-3 and TRBJ2-7, with D tentatively TRBD1 or TRBD2 (5 bases each). Germline V gives CDR1 MNHEY, CDR2 SVGEGT. The CDR3 runs to 15 residues. CDR3 nucleotides: TGTGCCAGTAGCCCACCGGGGCAGAGCTCCTACGAGCATTACTTC. Residues: CASSPPGQSSYEHYF.

At least ten counts were recorded for this clonotype. The chain combines TRBV2 with TRBJ2-5; D remains unclear. Germline assignment: CDR1 SNHLY and CDR2 FYNNEI. The germline V and J ends were trimmed by 5 bases and 2 bases, with 12 bases remaining between them. CDR3 size: 14 residues. CDR3 residues: CASSWSLGQETQYF. CDR3 DNA sequence: TGTGCCAGCAGTTGGTCCTTAGGGCAAGAGACCCAGTACTTC.

The sample holds many counts of this clonotype. The chain recombines TRBV6-1 with TRBJ2-3; 9 bases line up with TRBD2. Trimming removed 8 bases from V and 4 bases from J; junction bases left unmatched: 4. The CDR3 is made up of 13 amino acids. Germline V CDR1 and CDR2: MNHNS, SASEGT. Here the CDR3 reads CASASGNADTQYF. The CDR3, as DNA: TGTGCCAGCGCTAGCGGGAACGCAGATACGCAGTATTTT.

On this clonotype itself: Relative to the germline gene, one junction end is altered; a read error may explain this. This chain joins TRBV3-1 and TRBJ2-3; the D gene is possibly TRBD1 (6 bases). The CDR3 has 14 residues. CDR1 LGHDT and CDR2 YNNKEL come from the germline V gene (reference sequence). As DNA, the CDR3 is TGTTCCAGCAGCCAAGATTCGACAGGTCTGGGGCAGTATTTT. Translated, it gives CSSSQDSTGLGQYF.

The gene calls are TRBV19 and TRBJ2-1; D is undetermined. Germline CDR1 LNHDA, CDR2 SQIVND (reference sequence). The CDR3 loop spans 15 amino acids. Trimming cost V 4 bases and J 5 bases, with 15 bases left between them. The CDR3 here is CASSTTRRSHNEQFF. As DNA, the CDR3 is TGTGCCAGTAGTACGACCCGCCGGTCTCACAATGAGCAGTTCTTC.

This clonotype was recorded once. Given a far larger clone just one base away, this is likely a sequencing read error. The chain uses TRBV9 and TRBJ2-1; weak D call: TRBD2 (6 bases). The J call could be wrong; TRBJ2-5 is a better fit for the DNA end. The CDR3 sequence is 14 residues long. Looked up from germline, CDR1 is SGDLS and CDR2 is YYNGEE. The CDR3 reads CASSVCGGGETQYF. In nucleotides, the CDR3 is TGTGCCAGCAGCGTTTGTGGGGGAGGAGAGACCCAGTACTTC.

By share of the sample, this clonotype is medium-sized. The chain is built from TRBV6-5 and TRBJ2-3; unclear D gene. V was pared by 2 bases and J by 1 base, with 7 bases between. The CDR3 sequence is 14 residues long. Germline values: CDR1 MNHEY, CDR2 SVGAGI. CDR3 sequence reads: CASSYRRGTDTQYF. For the CDR3, the DNA is TGTGCCAGCAGTTACCGTAGGGGCACAGATACGCAGTATTTT.

This clonotype was recorded a few times. A far bigger clonotype differs at one base, so this is likely a read error. The rearrangement uses TRBV6-2 or TRBV6-3 and TRBJ1-1, with D possibly TRBD1 on 5 matching bases. Germline CDR1 and CDR2: MNHEY and SVGEGT. V was trimmed by 5 bases and J by 3 bases, leaving 19 bases between them. This CDR3 has 16 amino acids. CDR3 protein: CASSPPGSHWYTEAFF. The CDR3 bases are TGTGCCAGCAGTCCCCCAGGGTCGCATTGGTACACTGAAGCTTTCTTT.

This clonotype was detected ten times or more. The chain has TRBV7-9 and TRBJ2-7; D is tentatively TRBD1 or TRBD2 (5 bases each). V lost 4 bases and J lost 0, with 13 bases in between. The CDR3 length is 15 residues. The germline CDR1 and CDR2 sequences are SEHNR and FQNEAQ (reference sequence). The CDR3 nucleotides are TGTGCCAGCAGCTCAAAGAGGGGAAGCTCCTACGAGCAGTACTTC. It encodes CASSSKRGSSYEQYF.